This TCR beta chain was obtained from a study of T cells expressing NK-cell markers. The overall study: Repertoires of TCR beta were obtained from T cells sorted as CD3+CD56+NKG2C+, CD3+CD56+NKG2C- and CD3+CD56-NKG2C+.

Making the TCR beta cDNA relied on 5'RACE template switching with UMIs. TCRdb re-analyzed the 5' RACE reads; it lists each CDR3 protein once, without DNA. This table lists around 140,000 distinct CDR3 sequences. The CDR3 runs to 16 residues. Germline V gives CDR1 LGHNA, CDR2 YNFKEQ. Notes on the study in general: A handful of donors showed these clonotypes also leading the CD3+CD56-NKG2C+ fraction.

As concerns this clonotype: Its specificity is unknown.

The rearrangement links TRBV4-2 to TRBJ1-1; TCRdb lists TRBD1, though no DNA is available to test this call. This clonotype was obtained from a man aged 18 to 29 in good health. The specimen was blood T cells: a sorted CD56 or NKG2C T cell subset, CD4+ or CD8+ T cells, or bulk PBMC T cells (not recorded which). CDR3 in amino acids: CASSAQMVGENTEAFF.